The TCR beta chain under discussion was sequenced for a study of control samples from healthy donors and cancer patients. Per germline, CDR1 MNHEY and CDR2 SVGAGI. This CDR3 is built from 15 residues. J was trimmed by 8 bases and V by 2 bases; bases with no gene match: 6. Data came from immunoSEQ multiplex PCR; TCRdb stores just in-frame clones and leaves some out. The sample carries around 200,000 clones, around 92% recorded once. The J gene is TRBJ1-4, the V gene TRBV6-5; 9 bases map to TRBD1. The sample comprised blood. The receptor comes from a woman aged 25 to 45 in good health. The DNA of the CDR3 is TGTGCCAGCAGTTACCTACAGGGGGCGGGAGAAAAACTGTTTTTT. Translation: CASSYLQGAGEKLFF.